The rows below give T cell receptor beta chains drawn from one sample of a study of control samples from healthy donors and cancer patients. Only in-frame clones appear in the TCRdb table, and some are missing; sequencing was by immunoSEQ multiplex PCR. The sample gives about 190,000 clones, approximately 90% of which show up once; 1.5% to 2% is in the top ten. Source material: blood. The receptors were gathered from a man aged 30-40 years in good health. Both conserved end residues are part of each CDR3. The order of the fields is J gene, D gene, clone size, V gene, CDR3 DNA, CDR3 protein. D genes are given only for firm matches. Clone size is stated in some rows and not others, as once, few, many or a class when expanded.

J gene: TRBJ1-6; D gene: NA; clone size: NA; V gene: TRBV10-3; CDR3 DNA: TGTGCCATCAGTGAGGTCGGCAATTCACCCCTCCACTTT; CDR3 protein: CAISEVGNSPLHF
J gene: TRBJ1-1; D gene: NA; clone size: NA; V gene: TRBV15; CDR3 DNA: TGTGCCACCAGCAGAGAGCTATTGACTGAAGCTTTCTTT; CDR3 protein: CATSRELLTEAFF
J gene: TRBJ1-3; D gene: NA; clone size: NA; V gene: TRBV18; CDR3 DNA: TGTGCCAGCTCACCTGTCAGGACAGACGACACCATATATTTT; CDR3 protein: CASSPVRTDDTIYF
J gene: TRBJ2-3; D gene: NA; clone size: NA; V gene: TRBV19; CDR3 DNA: TGTGCCAGTAGTATAAGTGGGGGGGCCGGAGATACGCAGTATTTT; CDR3 protein: CASSISGGAGDTQYF
J gene: TRBJ2-1; D gene: NA; clone size: NA; V gene: TRBV6-5; CDR3 DNA: TGTGCCAGCAGGCCCTTAAGTAGGATAGGCAATGAGCAGTTCTTC; CDR3 protein: CASRPLSRIGNEQFF
J gene: TRBJ2-6; D gene: TRBD1; clone size: NA; V gene: TRBV9; CDR3 DNA: TGTGCCAGCAGCGTCCGGGACAGGGCAACTGGGGCCAACGTCCTGACTTTC; CDR3 protein: CASSVRDRATGANVLTF
J gene: TRBJ2-7; D gene: TRBD1; clone size: NA; V gene: TRBV10-1; CDR3 DNA: TGCGCCAGCAGCCGGGACAGGGCCTACGAGCAGTACTTC; CDR3 protein: CASSRDRAYEQYF
J gene: TRBJ2-3; D gene: NA; clone size: NA; V gene: TRBV2; CDR3 DNA: TGTGCCAGCACCGAAAACTTAGGCACAGATACGCAGTATTTT; CDR3 protein: CASTENLGTDTQYF
J gene: TRBJ2-7; D gene: NA; clone size: NA; V gene: TRBV6-2/TRBV6-3; CDR3 DNA: TGTGCCAGCAGTTCCGCCGGGGGCGGTTCCTACGAGCAGTACTTC; CDR3 protein: CASSSAGGGSYEQYF
J gene: TRBJ1-5; D gene: TRBD1; clone size: NA; V gene: TRBV6-2/TRBV6-3; CDR3 DNA: TGTGCCAGCAGTTACCCTCGCCGGGACAGGACCTATAGCAATCAGCCCCAGCATTTT; CDR3 protein: CASSYPRRDRTYSNQPQHF
J gene: TRBJ1-4; D gene: TRBD1; clone size: NA; V gene: TRBV7-9; CDR3 DNA: TGTGCCAGCAGCTTAGGGGACAGGAGGGATGAAAAACTGTTTTTT; CDR3 protein: CASSLGDRRDEKLFF
J gene: TRBJ1-5; D gene: NA; clone size: NA; V gene: TRBV28; CDR3 DNA: TGTGCCAGCAGTTCGGCCAGTAGTGGCAATCAGCCCCAGCATTTT; CDR3 protein: CASSSASSGNQPQHF
J gene: TRBJ1-5; D gene: NA; clone size: NA; V gene: TRBV2; CDR3 DNA: TGTGCCAGCAGTGAACAGGGCGATAGCAATCAGCCCCAGCATTTT; CDR3 protein: CASSEQGDSNQPQHF
J gene: TRBJ1-6; D gene: NA; clone size: NA; V gene: TRBV5-4; CDR3 DNA: TGTGCCAGCAGCTCCGGGGTTCCGGGGAATTCACCCCTCCACTTT; CDR3 protein: CASSSGVPGNSPLHF
J gene: TRBJ2-3; D gene: TRBD2; clone size: NA; V gene: TRBV6-5; CDR3 DNA: TGTGCCAGCTCCACTAGCGGGGGGGATACGCAGTATTTT; CDR3 protein: CASSTSGGDTQYF
J gene: TRBJ1-1; D gene: TRBD1; clone size: NA; V gene: TRBV19; CDR3 DNA: TGTGCCAGTAGTTCCGACAGGGGGCATGACACTGAAGCTTTCTTT; CDR3 protein: CASSSDRGHDTEAFF
J gene: TRBJ2-6; D gene: NA; clone size: once; V gene: TRBV27; CDR3 DNA: TGTGCCAGCAGTTTTAGCCCATCGAGCGCTGGGGCCAACGTCCTGACTTTC; CDR3 protein: CASSFSPSSAGANVLTF
J gene: TRBJ2-7; D gene: TRBD2; clone size: NA; V gene: TRBV7-2; CDR3 DNA: TGTGCCAGCAGCTCGCCCCGGACTAGCGGGACCTTCCGGGGGGACGAGCAGTACTTC; CDR3 protein: CASSSPRTSGTFRGDEQYF
J gene: TRBJ1-2; D gene: NA; clone size: NA; V gene: TRBV7-9; CDR3 DNA: TGTGCCAGCAGCCCCCGGCTCTATGGCTACACCTTC; CDR3 protein: CASSPRLYGYTF
J gene: TRBJ1-1; D gene: NA; clone size: NA; V gene: TRBV7-3; CDR3 DNA: TGTGCCAGCAGCTTAATAAGGAGTTCGGAGGCTTTCTTT; CDR3 protein: CASSLIRSSEAFF
J gene: TRBJ1-2; D gene: TRBD1; clone size: NA; V gene: TRBV27; CDR3 DNA: TGTGCCAGCAGTTTATCAGGGGGCAACTATGGCTACACCTTC; CDR3 protein: CASSLSGGNYGYTF
J gene: TRBJ2-1; D gene: TRBD2; clone size: NA; V gene: TRBV6-6; CDR3 DNA: TGTGCCAGCAGTCGGACTAGCGGGGGACACAATGAGCAGTTCTTC; CDR3 protein: CASSRTSGGHNEQFF
J gene: TRBJ2-7; D gene: NA; clone size: NA; V gene: TRBV5-1; CDR3 DNA: TGCGCCAGCAGACCGGACAGCTCCTACGAGCAGTACTTC; CDR3 protein: CASRPDSSYEQYF
J gene: TRBJ2-3; D gene: NA; clone size: few; V gene: TRBV6-2/TRBV6-3; CDR3 DNA: TGTGCCAGCAGTGGGCCCCCCGCAGATACGCAGTATTTT; CDR3 protein: CASSGPPADTQYF
J gene: TRBJ1-3; D gene: TRBD1; clone size: NA; V gene: TRBV5-1; CDR3 DNA: TGCGCCAGCAGCTTGGTCCCGGACAGGGGAAACACCATATATTTT; CDR3 protein: CASSLVPDRGNTIYF
J gene: TRBJ2-3; D gene: NA; clone size: once; V gene: TRBV7-7; CDR3 DNA: TGTGCCAGCAGCCCGGGACTGGGAAGTTGGGATACGCAGTATTTT; CDR3 protein: CASSPGLGSWDTQYF
J gene: TRBJ2-2; D gene: NA; clone size: NA; V gene: TRBV4-2; CDR3 DNA: TGTGCCAGCAGCCAAGGTGGGGGCAGAACCGGGGAGCTGTTTTTT; CDR3 protein: CASSQGGGRTGELFF
J gene: TRBJ2-6; D gene: TRBD1; clone size: NA; V gene: TRBV5-1; CDR3 DNA: TGCGCCAGCAGCACGCTACAGGGGACCGGGGCCAACGTCCTGACTTTC; CDR3 protein: CASSTLQGTGANVLTF
J gene: TRBJ1-2; D gene: NA; clone size: NA; V gene: TRBV24-1; CDR3 DNA: TGTGCCACCAGTGATTCAGGGGCGGACTATGGCTACACCTTC; CDR3 protein: CATSDSGADYGYTF
J gene: TRBJ1-1; D gene: NA; clone size: NA; V gene: TRBV7-9; CDR3 DNA: TGTGCCAGCAGCTTAAGTTTGGGGACTGAAGCTTTCTTT; CDR3 protein: CASSLSLGTEAFF
J gene: TRBJ2-2; D gene: TRBD2; clone size: NA; V gene: TRBV24-1; CDR3 DNA: TGTGCCACTCGAGCGGGGGGCAACACCGGGGAGCTGTTTTTT; CDR3 protein: CATRAGGNTGELFF
J gene: TRBJ2-7; D gene: NA; clone size: NA; V gene: TRBV7-9; CDR3 DNA: TGTGCCAGCAGCCCAGCCGGGACGCCTACCTACGAGCAGTACTTC; CDR3 protein: CASSPAGTPTYEQYF